These T cell receptor beta chains were read from a single sample in a study of technical replicates of blood from a few donors. Some clones are missing from TCRdb's copy, which holds only in-frame ones; the method was immunoSEQ multiplex PCR. Of more than 90,000 clones in the sample, around 95% were seen once. Sequencing used T cells isolated from PBMCs. The receptors derive from a human donor in good health. CDR3s leave out the opening cysteine and the closing phenylalanine or tryptophan.

v_gene: TRBV6-4
j_gene: TRBJ2-1
CDR3aa: ASSGGTANNEQF

v_gene: TRBV9
j_gene: TRBJ2-3
CDR3aa: ASRRSGGATDTQY

v_gene: TRBV5-6
j_gene: TRBJ2-1
CDR3aa: ASSFSNEQF

v_gene: TRBV28
j_gene: TRBJ1-1
CDR3aa: ASSTRTEAF

v_gene: TRBV27
j_gene: TRBJ2-2
CDR3aa: ASSYAPGTGELF

v_gene: TRBV2
j_gene: TRBJ1-2
CDR3aa: ASSADNQYGYT

v_gene: TRBV7-9
j_gene: TRBJ1-5
CDR3aa: ASSPGETRNQPQH

v_gene: TRBV25-1
j_gene: TRBJ2-2
CDR3aa: ASSESVAGELF

v_gene: TRBV28
j_gene: TRBJ2-1
CDR3aa: ASSLTRVGDEQF

v_gene: TRBV28
j_gene: TRBJ2-1
CDR3aa: ASSTQAGGPINEQF

v_gene: TRBV28
j_gene: TRBJ1-3
CDR3aa: ASRRTGSSGNTIY

v_gene: TRBV11-2
j_gene: TRBJ2-5
CDR3aa: ASSLDLISAGARKETQY

v_gene: TRBV11-2
j_gene: TRBJ2-7
CDR3aa: ASSFTSGIFYEQY

v_gene: TRBV18
j_gene: TRBJ1-2
CDR3aa: ASSRYTGDDYGYT

v_gene: TRBV9
j_gene: TRBJ2-2
CDR3aa: ASSPQTGVTGELF

v_gene: TRBV30
j_gene: TRBJ1-5
CDR3aa: AWLPREVSGGNQPQH

v_gene: TRBV5-4
j_gene: TRBJ2-7
CDR3aa: ASSHGDRTYEQY

v_gene: TRBV27
j_gene: TRBJ1-1
CDR3aa: ASSLSQGMNTEAF

v_gene: TRBV15
j_gene: TRBJ1-6
CDR3aa: ATSRGTEYNSPLH

v_gene: TRBV7-9
j_gene: TRBJ1-2
CDR3aa: ASSSSGTGYGYT

v_gene: TRBV5-1
j_gene: TRBJ1-1
CDR3aa: ASSLAGNTEAF

v_gene: TRBV9
j_gene: TRBJ1-5
CDR3aa: ASSVGQEHQPQH

v_gene: TRBV30
j_gene: TRBJ1-6
CDR3aa: AWSVAGGAFNSPLH

v_gene: TRBV6-4
j_gene: TRBJ2-7
CDR3aa: ASSDLEDRIYEQY

v_gene: TRBV2
j_gene: TRBJ2-3
CDR3aa: AGNSGASTDTQY

v_gene: TRBV19
j_gene: TRBJ1-5
CDR3aa: ASRPPDRGNQPQH

v_gene: TRBV9
j_gene: TRBJ1-6
CDR3aa: ASSGPGGFNSPLH

v_gene: TRBV6-1
j_gene: TRBJ1-2
CDR3aa: ASSETGNYGYT

v_gene: TRBV2
j_gene: TRBJ2-5
CDR3aa: ASSEAELQETQY

v_gene: TRBV6-6
j_gene: TRBJ2-5
CDR3aa: ASRLAEETQY

v_gene: TRBV25-1
j_gene: TRBJ2-7
CDR3aa: ASSRGSYEQY

v_gene: TRBV10-2
j_gene: TRBJ1-4
CDR3aa: ATWRNEKLF

v_gene: TRBV30
j_gene: TRBJ1-1
CDR3aa: AWTPGVNTEAF

v_gene: TRBV30
j_gene: TRBJ2-7
CDR3aa: AWSVSSYEQY

v_gene: TRBV5-1
j_gene: TRBJ2-6
CDR3aa: ASSLSRSGANVLT

v_gene: TRBV4-1
j_gene: TRBJ2-1
CDR3aa: ASSQMGAGPREQF

v_gene: TRBV14
j_gene: TRBJ2-7
CDR3aa: ASSQGGPYEQY

v_gene: TRBV4-1
j_gene: TRBJ1-2
CDR3aa: ASSQRGNRAYGYT

v_gene: TRBV7-2
j_gene: TRBJ2-2
CDR3aa: ASSFTSGGTGELF

v_gene: TRBV9
j_gene: TRBJ2-3
CDR3aa: ASSKVTSGGPTDTQY

v_gene: TRBV27
j_gene: TRBJ2-3
CDR3aa: ASSLFPGTSGGGTDTQY

v_gene: TRBV5-1
j_gene: TRBJ2-2
CDR3aa: ASSLAGGWGELF

v_gene: TRBV15
j_gene: TRBJ1-3
CDR3aa: ATSREKQTLSGNTIY

v_gene: TRBV27
j_gene: TRBJ2-3
CDR3aa: ASSYQGTDTQY

v_gene: TRBV4-1
j_gene: TRBJ2-1
CDR3aa: ASRRTSGRYNEQF

v_gene: TRBV10-2
j_gene: TRBJ2-3
CDR3aa: ASAGPGLAGTDTQY

v_gene: TRBV10-1
j_gene: TRBJ2-7
CDR3aa: ASSDITGGFYEQY

v_gene: TRBV4-1
j_gene: TRBJ1-4
CDR3aa: ASSQEGGGLSIEKLF

v_gene: TRBV27
j_gene: TRBJ2-5
CDR3aa: ASSSARAAQETQY

v_gene: TRBV9
j_gene: TRBJ1-1
CDR3aa: ASSVAGGSSNTEAF

v_gene: TRBV2
j_gene: TRBJ2-2
CDR3aa: ASSGARDSPNTGELF

v_gene: TRBV5-1
j_gene: TRBJ2-1
CDR3aa: ASSPDTSSSYNEQF

v_gene: TRBV27
j_gene: TRBJ2-1
CDR3aa: ASSLYPPPLAPYSEQF

v_gene: TRBV6-5
j_gene: TRBJ2-3
CDR3aa: ASSTGTSGTDTQY

v_gene: TRBV18
j_gene: TRBJ2-5
CDR3aa: ASSLDEGAQY

v_gene: TRBV29-1
j_gene: TRBJ2-5
CDR3aa: SVATGGYQETQY

v_gene: TRBV9
j_gene: TRBJ2-2
CDR3aa: ASSPTTSGGAGTGELF

v_gene: TRBV2
j_gene: TRBJ2-1
CDR3aa: ASSELPSGGATIYNEQF

v_gene: TRBV9
j_gene: TRBJ1-2
CDR3aa: ASSLTVYYGYT